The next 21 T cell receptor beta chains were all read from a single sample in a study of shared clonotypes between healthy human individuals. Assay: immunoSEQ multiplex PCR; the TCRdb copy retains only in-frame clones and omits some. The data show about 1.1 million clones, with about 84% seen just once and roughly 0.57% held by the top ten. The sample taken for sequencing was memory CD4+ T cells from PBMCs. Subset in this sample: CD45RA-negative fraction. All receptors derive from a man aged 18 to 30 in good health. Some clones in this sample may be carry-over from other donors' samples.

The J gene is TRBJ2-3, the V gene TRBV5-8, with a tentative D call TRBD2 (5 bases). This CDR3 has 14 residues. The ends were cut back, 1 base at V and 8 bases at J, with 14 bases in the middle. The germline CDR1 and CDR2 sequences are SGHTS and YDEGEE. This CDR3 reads CASSLSLGYGTQYF. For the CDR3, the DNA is TGTGCCAGCAGCTTGTCACTAGGATATGGTACGCAGTATTTT.

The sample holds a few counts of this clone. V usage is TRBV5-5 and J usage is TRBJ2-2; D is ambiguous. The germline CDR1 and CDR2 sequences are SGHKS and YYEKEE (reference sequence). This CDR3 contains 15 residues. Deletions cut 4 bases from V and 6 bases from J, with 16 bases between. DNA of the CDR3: TGTGCCAGCAGCATGGCGGCGCAGTGGGCCGGGGAGCTGTTTTTT. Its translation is CASSMAAQWAGELFF.

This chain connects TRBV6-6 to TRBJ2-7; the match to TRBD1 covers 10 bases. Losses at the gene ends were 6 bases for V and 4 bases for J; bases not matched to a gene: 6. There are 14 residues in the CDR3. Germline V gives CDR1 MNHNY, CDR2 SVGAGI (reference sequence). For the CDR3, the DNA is TGTGCCAGCAGCCTTCCGGGACAGGGGTACGAGCAGTACTTC. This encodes CASSLPGQGYEQYF.

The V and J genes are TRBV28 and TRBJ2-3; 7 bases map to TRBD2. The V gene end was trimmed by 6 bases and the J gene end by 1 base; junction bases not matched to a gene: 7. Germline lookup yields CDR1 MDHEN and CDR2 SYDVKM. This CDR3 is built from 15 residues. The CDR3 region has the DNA TGTGCCAGCAGATTGACTAGCTTGGGCACAGATACGCAGTATTTT. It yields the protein CASRLTSLGTDTQYF.

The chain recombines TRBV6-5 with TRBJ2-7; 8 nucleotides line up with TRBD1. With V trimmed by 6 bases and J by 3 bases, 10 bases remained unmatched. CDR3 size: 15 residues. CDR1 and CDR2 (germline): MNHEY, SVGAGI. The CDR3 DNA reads TGTGCCAGCAGGAAACGGACAGGGATCGGCTACGAGCAGTACTTC. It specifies CASRKRTGIGYEQYF.

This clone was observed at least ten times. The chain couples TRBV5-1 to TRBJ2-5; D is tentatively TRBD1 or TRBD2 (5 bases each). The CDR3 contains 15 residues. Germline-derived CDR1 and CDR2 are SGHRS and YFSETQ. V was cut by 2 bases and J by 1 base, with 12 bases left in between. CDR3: CASSFTGALQETQYF. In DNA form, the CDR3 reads TGCGCCAGCAGCTTCACCGGGGCGCTCCAAGAGACCCAGTACTTC.

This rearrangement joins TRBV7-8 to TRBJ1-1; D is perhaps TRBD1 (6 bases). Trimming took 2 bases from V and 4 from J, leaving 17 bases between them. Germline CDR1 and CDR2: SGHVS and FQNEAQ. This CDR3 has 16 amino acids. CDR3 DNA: TGTGCCAGCAGCTTATTTCGTCCCGGCAGGGGCACTGAAGCTTTCTTT. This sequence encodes CASSLFRPGRGTEAFF.

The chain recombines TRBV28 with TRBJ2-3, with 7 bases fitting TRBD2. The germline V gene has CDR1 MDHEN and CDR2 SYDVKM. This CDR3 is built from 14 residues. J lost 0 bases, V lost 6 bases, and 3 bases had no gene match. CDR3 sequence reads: CASRLGGSTDTQYF. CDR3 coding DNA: TGTGCCAGCAGGTTGGGGGGGAGCACAGATACGCAGTATTTT.

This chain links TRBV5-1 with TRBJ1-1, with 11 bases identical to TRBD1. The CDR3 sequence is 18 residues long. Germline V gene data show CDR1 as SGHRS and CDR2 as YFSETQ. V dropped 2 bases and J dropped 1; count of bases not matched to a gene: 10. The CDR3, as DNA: TGCGCCAGCAGCTTTGTAAGGACAGGGGGCGAGGAGAACACTGAAGCTTTCTTT. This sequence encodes CASSFVRTGGEENTEAFF.

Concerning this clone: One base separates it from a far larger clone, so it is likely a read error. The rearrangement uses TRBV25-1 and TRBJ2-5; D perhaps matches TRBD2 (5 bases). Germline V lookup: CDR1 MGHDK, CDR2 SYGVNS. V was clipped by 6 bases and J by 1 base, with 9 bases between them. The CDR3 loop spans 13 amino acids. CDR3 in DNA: TGTGCCAGCAGCGGGGTCGCCCAAGAGACCCAGTACTTC. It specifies CASSGVAQETQYF.

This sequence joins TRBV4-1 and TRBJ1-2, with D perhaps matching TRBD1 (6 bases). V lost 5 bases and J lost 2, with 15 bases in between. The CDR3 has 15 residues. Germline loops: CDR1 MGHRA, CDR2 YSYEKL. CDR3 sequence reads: CASSAGQGPNYGYTF. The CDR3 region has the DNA TGCGCCAGCAGCGCAGGTCAGGGGCCCAACTATGGCTACACCTTC.

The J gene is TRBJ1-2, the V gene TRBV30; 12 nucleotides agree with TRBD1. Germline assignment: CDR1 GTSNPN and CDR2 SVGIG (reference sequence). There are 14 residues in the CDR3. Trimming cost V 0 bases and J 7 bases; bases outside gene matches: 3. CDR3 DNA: TGTGCCTGGAGTGTGGGACAGGGGGCGGGTGGCTACACCTTC. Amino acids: CAWSVGQGAGGYTF. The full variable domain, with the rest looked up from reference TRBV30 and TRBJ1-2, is SQTIHQWPATLVQPVGSPLSLECTVEGTSNPNLYWYRQAAGRGLQLLFYSVGIGQISSEVPQNLSASRPQDRQFILSSKKLLLSDSGFYLCAWSVGQGAGGYTFGSGTRLTVV.

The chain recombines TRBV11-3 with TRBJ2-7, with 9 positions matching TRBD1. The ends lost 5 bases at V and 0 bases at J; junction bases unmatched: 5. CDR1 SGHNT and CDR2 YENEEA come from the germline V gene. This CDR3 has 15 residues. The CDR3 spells CASSRTGGHSYEQYF. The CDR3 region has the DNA TGTGCCAGCAGCCGAACAGGGGGCCACTCCTACGAGCAGTACTTC.

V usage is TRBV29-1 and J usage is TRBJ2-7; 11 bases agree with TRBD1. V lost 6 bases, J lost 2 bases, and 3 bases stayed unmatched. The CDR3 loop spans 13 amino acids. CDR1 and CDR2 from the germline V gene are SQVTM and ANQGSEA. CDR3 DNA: TGCAGCGTCCGGGGACAGGGGGCCTACGAGCAGTACTTC. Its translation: CSVRGQGAYEQYF.

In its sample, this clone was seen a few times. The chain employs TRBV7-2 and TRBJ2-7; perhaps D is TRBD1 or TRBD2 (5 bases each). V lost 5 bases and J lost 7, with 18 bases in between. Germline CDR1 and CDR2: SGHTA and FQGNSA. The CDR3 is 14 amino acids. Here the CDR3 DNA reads TGTGCCAGCAGCCGATCCAGGGCATCGGGGGAGCAGTACTTC. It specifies CASSRSRASGEQYF.

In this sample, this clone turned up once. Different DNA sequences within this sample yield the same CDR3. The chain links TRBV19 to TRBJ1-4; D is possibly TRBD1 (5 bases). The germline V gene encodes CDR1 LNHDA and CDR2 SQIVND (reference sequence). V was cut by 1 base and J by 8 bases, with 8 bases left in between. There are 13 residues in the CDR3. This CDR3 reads CASSIGRGEKLFF. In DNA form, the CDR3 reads TGTGCCAGTAGTATAGGGCGGGGCGAAAAACTGTTTTTT.

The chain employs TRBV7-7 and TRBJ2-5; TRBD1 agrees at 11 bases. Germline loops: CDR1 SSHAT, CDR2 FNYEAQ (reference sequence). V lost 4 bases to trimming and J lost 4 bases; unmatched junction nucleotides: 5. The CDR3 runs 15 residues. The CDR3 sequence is CASSSPGQGVETQYF. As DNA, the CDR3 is TGTGCCAGCAGCTCACCGGGACAGGGGGTAGAGACCCAGTACTTC. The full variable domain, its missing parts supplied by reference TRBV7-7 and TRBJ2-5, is GAGVSQSPRYKVTKRGQDVTLRCDPISSHATLYWYQQALGQGPEFLTYFNYEAQPDKSGLPSDRFSAERPEGSISTLTIQRTEQRDSAMYRCASSSPGQGVETQYFGPGTRLLVL.

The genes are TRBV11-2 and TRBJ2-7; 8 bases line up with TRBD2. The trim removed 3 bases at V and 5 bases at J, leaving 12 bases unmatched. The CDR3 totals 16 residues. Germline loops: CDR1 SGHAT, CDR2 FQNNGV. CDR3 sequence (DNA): TGTGCCAGCAGCTTCTGGTCCGGGACTAGTTACCACGAGCAGTACTTC. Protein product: CASSFWSGTSYHEQYF. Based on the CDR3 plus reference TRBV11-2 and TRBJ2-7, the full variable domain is EAGVAQSPRYKIIEKRQSVAFWCNPISGHATLYWYQQILGQGPKLLIQFQNNGVVDDSQLPKDRFSAERLKGVDSTLKIQPAKLEDSAVYLCASSFWSGTSYHEQYFGPGTRLTVT.

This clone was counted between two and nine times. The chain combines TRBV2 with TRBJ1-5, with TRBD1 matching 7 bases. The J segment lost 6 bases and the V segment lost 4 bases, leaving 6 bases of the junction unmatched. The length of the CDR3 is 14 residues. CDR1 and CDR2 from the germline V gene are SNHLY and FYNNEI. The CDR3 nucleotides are TGTGCCAGCAGTGCACGACAGGGCACTCAGCCCCAGCATTTT. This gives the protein CASSARQGTQPQHF.

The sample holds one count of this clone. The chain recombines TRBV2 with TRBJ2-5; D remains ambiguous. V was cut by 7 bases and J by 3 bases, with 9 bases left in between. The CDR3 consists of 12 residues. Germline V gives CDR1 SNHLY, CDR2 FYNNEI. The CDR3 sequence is CASTRNKETQYF. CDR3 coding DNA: TGTGCCAGCACCAGGAACAAAGAGACCCAGTACTTC.

The CDR3 region is CASSFGTGGFTDTQYF. The CDR3 bases are TGTGCCAGCAGTTTCGGGACAGGGGGTTTCACAGATACGCAGTATTTT. The chain couples TRBV28 to TRBJ2-3; 11 bases match TRBD1. With V trimmed by 3 bases and J by 2 bases, 4 bases remained unmatched. Per germline, CDR1 MDHEN and CDR2 SYDVKM. There are 16 residues in the CDR3. The entire variable domain, with the rest obtained from reference TRBV28 and TRBJ2-3, is as follows: DVKVTQSSRYLVKRTGEKVFLECVQDMDHENMFWYRQDPGLGLRLIYFSYDVKMKEKGDIPEGYSVSREKKERFSLILESASTNQTSMYLCASSFGTGGFTDTQYFGPGTRLTVL.